This is a list of T cell receptor beta chains from one sample in a study of T cell responses to AZD1222 COVID-19 vaccine. The data were produced by immunoSEQ multiplex PCR, yet TCRdb's version contains in-frame clones alone and is incomplete. The table records around 120,000 clones, around 89% of them present only once. The source material was peripheral blood, sampled 28 days after the second AZD1222 dose. The receptors shown here come from an adult who received the AZD1222 COVID-19 vaccine. CDR3s leave out the opening cysteine and the closing phenylalanine or tryptophan. Each record gives: V gene, CDR3 protein.

V: TRBV2; CDR3: ASSGGQGPSDQPQH
V: TRBV7-2; CDR3: ASSLGQGNYGYT
V: TRBV7-6; CDR3: ASSLVGTDGDTEAF
V: TRBV30; CDR3: AWSVGGDGDEQF
V: TRBV7-2; CDR3: ASSLVGSWSEKLF
V: TRBV27; CDR3: ASSSPGGWGQF
V: TRBV19; CDR3: ASSPNLLAGVGNEQF
V: TRBV3-1/TRBV3-2; CDR3: ASSPPSREKTQY
V: TRBV28; CDR3: ASSPFTGDNYGYT
V: TRBV25-1; CDR3: ASSEYTGTTRSEAF
V: TRBV5-1; CDR3: ASSFSIVNFEQY
V: TRBV11-2; CDR3: ASSSSGGAGEQY
V: TRBV13; CDR3: ASSPEDWGQTEAF
V: TRBV7-3; CDR3: ASSPGRTGEQY